The 24 T cell receptor beta chains below were found in one sample sequenced in a study of T-cell reconstitution after alpha-beta-depleted transplantation in children (dated by TCRdb to 2016 to 2017). Library construction relied on PCR. The sequencer listed for this sample is Illumina HiSeq 2500. TCR library preparation used molecular barcoding, with unique molecular identifiers applied to normalize quantification of the TCRbeta repertoire. TCRdb reran the public reads through fastp at Q25 and MiXCR, keeping productive beta chains. CDR3 protein duplicates are merged, each entry listing the most common genes and DNA. The sample table shows around 600,000 distinct CDR3 sequences, and roughly 15% are seen once. 1.1% of the sample belongs to the ten largest clones. The sequencing here drew on PBMCs from the stem cell graft donor, taken from the stem cell graft. These receptors were collected from a human donor who donated a stem cell graft to a child with acute myeloid leukemia.

As concerns this clonotype: A much larger clone sits a single nucleotide away, making a read error possible. The chain recombines TRBV20-1 with TRBJ2-7, with TRBD1 matching 10 bases. This CDR3 has 13 amino acids. Germline V gene sequence: CDR1 DFQATT, CDR2 SNEGSKA (reference sequence). As DNA, the CDR3 is TGCAGTGCTACCCGGACAGGGGGAGTCGAGCATTACGTC. Translated: CSATRTGGVEHYV.

This clonotype has just a few counts. J is TRBJ1-1 and V is TRBV24-1; D gene unclear. The CDR3 loop spans 13 amino acids. V dropped 3 bases and J dropped 4 bases, with 8 bases sitting between them. From germline, CDR1 is KGHDR and CDR2 SFDVKD. The CDR3 reads CATSDRLATEAFF. In nucleotides, the CDR3 is TGTGCCACCAGTGATCGCCTGGCCACTGAAGCTTTCTTT.

This clonotype was counted many times. This chain connects TRBV20-1 to TRBJ2-3, with D possibly being TRBD2 (6 bases). The CDR3 runs to 13 residues. Germline lookup yields CDR1 DFQATT and CDR2 SNEGSKA (reference sequence). The ends were cut back, 3 bases at V and 5 bases at J, with 12 bases in the middle. The CDR3 is CSASGGVGDTQYF. CDR3 DNA: TGCAGTGCTAGTGGCGGGGTGGGAGATACGCAGTATTTT.

This clonotype was found many times. The gene calls are TRBV5-1 and TRBJ2-1, with D perhaps TRBD1 (5 bases). Trimming removed 2 bases from V and 7 bases from J, with 10 bases in between. This CDR3 is built from 13 residues. Germline lookup yields CDR1 SGHRS and CDR2 YFSETQ. The CDR3 here is CASSLPGNNEQFF. Here the CDR3 DNA reads TGCGCCAGCAGCTTACCAGGGAATAATGAGCAGTTCTTC.

Ten or more counts support this clonotype. One end of the junction varies from germline; a read error may be responsible. The J gene is TRBJ1-4, the V gene TRBV20-1; tentative D call: TRBD1 (5 bases). The CDR3 extends over 14 amino acids. The germline V gene encodes CDR1 DFQATT and CDR2 SNEGSKA (reference sequence). CDR3 sequence: CSARARTTNEKLFF. The CDR3 bases are TGCAGTGCTAGAGCGCGGACAACAAATGAAAAACTGTTTTTT.

The gene calls are TRBV9 and TRBJ2-1, with 8 bases matching TRBD2. The V gene's germline CDR1 is SGDLS and CDR2 YYNGEE. V was clipped by 2 bases and J by 5 bases; unmatched bases: 3. The CDR3 length is 14 residues. The DNA of the CDR3 is TGTGCCAGCAGCGTTAGCGGGGTAAACAATGAGCAGTTCTTC. Amino acid sequence: CASSVSGVNNEQFF.

There are many counts of this clonotype. The V call is TRBV20-1, the J call TRBJ1-1; TRBD1 is a possible D gene (5 bases). Trimming left V 5 bases short and J 6 bases short, with 13 bases between. Per the germline V gene, CDR1 is DFQATT and CDR2 is SNEGSKA (reference sequence). This CDR3 comprises 12 residues. CDR3 in DNA: TGCAGTGCTCTCGGGGGAGGTTCTGAAGCTTTCTTT. It encodes CSALGGGSEAFF.

This clonotype was seen at least ten times. The chain is built from TRBV20-1 and TRBJ1-1; maybe TRBD1 (6 bases). From germline, CDR1 is DFQATT and CDR2 SNEGSKA (reference sequence). This CDR3 is 13 amino acids long. The CDR3 region has the DNA TGCACCCTAGGGACGCGCCCAGGGGTGGAAGCTTTCTTT. It specifies CTLGTRPGVEAFF.

The rearrangement joins TRBV25-1 to TRBJ2-2; no firm D call. From germline, CDR1 is MGHDK and CDR2 SYGVNS. CDR3 size: 15 residues. V dropped 5 bases and J dropped 6 bases, with 16 bases sitting between them. CDR3 coding DNA: TGTGCCAGCAGTAAGACATTCAGCAACTCCGGGGAGCTGTTTTTT. Protein: CASSKTFSNSGELFF.

V gene TRBV7-3 combines with J gene TRBJ1-2; maybe TRBD1 (6 bases). Germline V gene data show CDR1 as SGHTA and CDR2 as FQGTGA. The CDR3 sequence is 15 residues long. Deletions cut 0 bases from V and 3 bases from J, with 11 bases between. CDR3 loop: CASSLTGRGDYGYTF. The CDR3 DNA is TGTGCCAGCAGCTTAACGGGCAGGGGTGACTATGGCTACACCTTC.

This chain joins TRBV10-3 and TRBJ2-7; TRBD1 agrees at 7 bases. Germline lookup yields CDR1 ENHRY and CDR2 SYGVKD. CDR3 length: 15 residues. J lost 1 base, V lost 4 bases, and 7 bases had no gene match. CDR3 DNA: TGTGCCATCAGTGTGACAGGGTCTGAGTCCTACGAGCAGTACTTC. It translates to CAISVTGSESYEQYF.

This clonotype was counted only a few times. The V gene is TRBV29-1, the J gene TRBJ2-1; D may match TRBD1 or TRBD2 (6 bases each). Per the germline V gene, CDR1 is SQVTM and CDR2 is ANQGSEA. CDR3 length: 13 residues. V lost 8 bases to trimming and J lost 0 bases, with 11 bases between them. The CDR3 DNA follows: TGCAGCCACGGGGGCCGCTCCTACAATGAGCAGTTCTTC. Protein sequence: CSHGGRSYNEQFF.

The chain combines TRBV20-1 with TRBJ2-1; D perhaps matches TRBD2 (5 bases). Germline V gene sequence: CDR1 DFQATT, CDR2 SNEGSKA (reference sequence). This CDR3 region has 17 residues. The DNA of the CDR3 is TGCTGCGCCCCACACCTCTCCGGGGTGATCTCCTACAATGAGCAGTTCTTC. Translating gives CCAPHLSGVISYNEQFF.

A few counts support this clonotype. The chain combines TRBV7-6 with TRBJ2-5; D is possibly TRBD2 (6 bases). Per germline, CDR1 SGHVS and CDR2 FNYEAQ. The V end was cut by 1 base, the J end by 5 bases, with 11 bases between. This CDR3 is 14 amino acids long. Written as DNA, the CDR3 is TGTGCCAGCAGCTTAGTAGCAGGGAGGGAGACCCAGTACTTC. It yields the protein CASSLVAGRETQYF.

The CDR3 spells CASSPHGRNLYGYTF. The CDR3 DNA follows: TGTGCCAGCAGCCCCCACGGCCGGAACCTCTATGGCTACACCTTC. The rearrangement joins TRBV28 to TRBJ1-2, with unresolved D. The CDR3 spans 15 residues. V lost 6 bases and J 4 bases, leaving 18 bases between the germline ends. CDR1 and CDR2 (germline): MDHEN, SYDVKM.

This chain links TRBV6-2 or TRBV6-3 with TRBJ1-5, with D perhaps matching TRBD1 (6 bases). This CDR3 is built from 19 residues. Looked up from germline, CDR1 is MNHEY and CDR2 is SVGEGT. Trimming left V 1 base short and J 2 bases short, with 21 bases between. CDR3 nucleotide sequence: TGTGCCAGCAGTTACTTGCGATTTTACAGGGTCGTGGGCAATCAGCCCCAGCATTTT. It encodes CASSYLRFYRVVGNQPQHF.

The genes are TRBV4-1 and TRBJ2-7; either TRBD1 or TRBD2 may fit D (5 bases each). V lost 3 bases to trimming and J lost 7 bases, with 16 bases between them. The germline V gene has CDR1 MGHRA and CDR2 YSYEKL. The CDR3 consists of 14 residues. The DNA of the CDR3 is TGCGCCAGCAGCCAGGGACCACTTCCTGGGGAGCAGTACTTC. The encoded protein is CASSQGPLPGEQYF.

The chain combines TRBV7-8 with TRBJ1-5; D remains ambiguous. CDR1 is SGHVS and CDR2 is FQNEAQ in the germline V gene. The germline V and J ends were trimmed by 4 bases and 2 bases, with 12 bases remaining between them. The CDR3 extends over 15 amino acids. The CDR3 nucleotides are TGTGCCAGCAGCTCCCGGCAGATAGGCAATCAGCCCCAGCATTTT. It specifies CASSSRQIGNQPQHF.

This clonotype has a count of ten or more. The chain couples TRBV5-6 to TRBJ2-5; weak D call: TRBD2 (6 bases). CDR3 length: 15 residues. V was clipped by 3 bases and J by 4 bases, with 16 bases between them. Germline CDR1 SGHDT, CDR2 YYEEEE. In DNA form, the CDR3 reads TGTGCCAGCAGCTACCATCCCGGGGGAGGAGAGACCCAGTACTTC. Residues: CASSYHPGGGETQYF.

The CDR3 DNA follows: TGTGCCAGCAGCTTAACAACTAGGAATGTTCCCCTAGCGGGGGGATACAATGAGCAGTTCTTC. Protein: CASSLTTRNVPLAGGYNEQFF. V and J are TRBV13 and TRBJ2-1; 11 bases are a match to TRBD2. The CDR3 length is 21 residues. The germline CDR1 and CDR2 sequences are PRHDT and FYEKMQ (reference sequence). The V and J ends lost 2 bases and 4 bases, in that order; junction bases with no gene match: 19.

This clonotype was observed a handful of times. V and J are TRBV20-1 and TRBJ2-5, with a tentative D call TRBD2 (6 bases). Looked up from germline, CDR1 is DFQATT and CDR2 is SNEGSKA (reference sequence). The CDR3 contains 14 residues. Trimming removed 3 bases from V and 7 bases from J, with 18 bases in between. DNA of the CDR3: TGCAGTGCTAGGGACCCGATACTAGCAGTGACCCAGTACTTC. It is translated as CSARDPILAVTQYF.

V gene TRBV27 combines with J gene TRBJ2-1, with a tentative D call TRBD2 (7 bases). Germline CDR1 reads MNHEY; CDR2 reads SMNVEV (reference sequence). V was clipped by 6 bases and J by 0 bases, with 15 bases between them. The CDR3 covers 16 residues. The CDR3 reads CASRGGGLSSYNEQFF. The CDR3 bases are TGTGCCAGCAGAGGGGGGGGACTCAGCTCCTACAATGAGCAGTTCTTC.

This clonotype has just a few counts. The V and J genes are TRBV4-3 and TRBJ1-4; 8 bases are shared with TRBD1. The CDR3 is 15 residues long. The germline V gene has CDR1 LGHNA and CDR2 YSLEER. V lost 4 bases, J lost 7 bases, and 8 bases stayed unmatched. The CDR3 DNA reads TGCGCCAGCAGCCCTCGGACAGGGTTTAGTGAAAAACTGTTTTTT. Translating gives CASSPRTGFSEKLFF.

This clonotype was found a few times. The V call is TRBV7-2, the J call TRBJ2-2, with D uncertain. Looked up from germline, CDR1 is SGHTA and CDR2 is FQGNSA. This CDR3 has 16 amino acids. The V gene lost 2 bases and the J gene lost 1 base, with 11 bases spanning the gap. CDR3 region: CASSLRAWGNTGELFF. The DNA of the CDR3 is TGTGCCAGCAGCTTACGTGCATGGGGGAACACCGGGGAGCTGTTTTTT.